The 8 T cell receptor beta chains below come from one sample, sequenced in a study of sequential checkpoint blockade in melanoma. Assay used: immunoSEQ multiplex PCR; TCRdb lists only in-frame clones, some missing. The table includes about 3,500 clones, 18% detected once. Treatment given: randomized to nivolumab then ipilimumab (arm A) or the reverse (arm B). This material consisted of tumor tissue (inferred from file names), taken from a patient given nivolumab and ipilimumab in sequence. Receptors originate from a human donor with melanoma.

This chain links TRBV18 with TRBJ2-3; D is uncertain. Germline assignment: CDR1 KGHSH and CDR2 LQKENI. Deletions cut 1 base from V and 5 bases from J, with 10 bases between. This CDR3 is 14 amino acids long. The DNA of the CDR3 is TGTGCCAGCTCACCACGGTCTATGGGAGATACGCAGTATTTT. It specifies CASSPRSMGDTQYF. Looking up the rest from reference TRBV18 and TRBJ2-3 gives the full variable domain: NAGVMQNPRHLVRRRGQEARLRCSPMKGHSHVYWYRQLPEEGLKFMVYLQKENIIDESGMPKERFSAEFPKEGPSILRIQQVVRGDSAAYFCASSPRSMGDTQYFGPGTRLTVL.

The DNA for the CDR3 is TGTGCCAGCAGTCTCTTGGGAGGGACGACCACCGGGGAGCTGTTTTTT. It is translated as CASSLLGGTTTGELFF. The gene calls are TRBV28 and TRBJ2-2; 7 bases align to TRBD2. The CDR3 extends over 16 amino acids. Germline assignment: CDR1 MDHEN and CDR2 SYDVKM. The V and J ends lost 5 bases and 4 bases, in that order; junction bases with no gene match: 10.

In its sample, this clone is medium-sized (0.01 to 0.1%). The rearrangement links TRBV6-8 to TRBJ2-7; 8 nucleotides align to TRBD2. Germline-derived CDR1 and CDR2 are MNHGY and SAAAGT. Trimming cost V 10 bases and J 0 bases; bases outside gene matches: 8. CDR3 length equals 14 residues. CDR3 amino acids: CATVHSGNSYEQYF. Here the CDR3 DNA reads TGTGCCACCGTCCATAGCGGGAACTCCTACGAGCAGTACTTC.

The rearrangement links TRBV6-8 to TRBJ1-2; maybe TRBD1 (6 bases). CDR1 and CDR2 (germline): MNHGY, SAAAGT. V was cut by 6 bases and J by 4 bases, with 15 bases left in between. This CDR3 has 14 amino acids. CDR3 residues: CASSALGQLYGYTF. The DNA for the CDR3 is TGTGCCAGCAGCGCCTTAGGACAGCTCTATGGCTACACCTTC.

The chain recombines TRBV5-1 with TRBJ2-4; 8 nucleotides match TRBD1. V lost 7 bases and J lost 2; bases outside the gene matches: 11. CDR3 size: 16 residues. Germline V lookup: CDR1 SGHRS, CDR2 YFSETQ. The CDR3 here is CASPGTGGLTKNIQYF. Here the CDR3 DNA reads TGCGCCAGCCCCGGGACAGGAGGCCTAACCAAAAACATTCAGTACTTC.

This clone has ten or more counts. The chain carries TRBV11-3 and TRBJ1-5; perhaps TRBD1 as D (6 bases). The CDR3 is 16 amino acids. Trimming took 5 bases from V and 2 from J, leaving 16 bases between them. In germline, CDR1 is SGHNT, CDR2 YENEEA. The CDR3 sequence is CASSAAAGVRNQPQHF. The CDR3, as DNA: TGTGCCAGCAGCGCAGCCGCAGGGGTGCGCAATCAGCCCCAGCATTTT.

The chain combines TRBV18 with TRBJ1-5, with D possibly being TRBD1 (5 bases). This CDR3 has 15 residues. V was clipped by 1 base and J by 4 bases, with 11 bases between them. Germline values: CDR1 KGHSH, CDR2 LQKENI. Here the CDR3 reads CASSPRDGGNQPQHF. The CDR3 region has the DNA TGTGCCAGCTCACCACGGGACGGAGGTAATCAGCCCCAGCATTTT.

This clone showed up just a few times. The chain uses TRBV11-3 and TRBJ2-1, with D maybe TRBD1 (5 bases). Per germline, CDR1 SGHNT and CDR2 YENEEA. Trimming removed 5 bases at V and 3 bases at J, with 20 bases between. The CDR3 length is 17 residues. The DNA of the CDR3 is TGTGCCAGCAGCCCCCGACAGCGCCATCTTATCTACAATGAGCAGTTCTTC. It yields the protein CASSPRQRHLIYNEQFF.